This is a list of T cell receptor beta chains from one sample in a study of shared clonotypes between healthy human individuals. Method: immunoSEQ multiplex PCR; TCRdb's copy keeps in-frame clones and lacks some. The sample comprises over 2,000,000 clones, 90% to 95% of which are singletons, and under 2% rests with the top ten. Sequenced material: naive CD8+ T cells from PBMCs. Receptors were obtained from a man in his late teens or twenties in good health. Some clones in this sample may be carry-over from other donors' samples. The CDR3 runs from the conserved cysteine through the conserved F or W. Fields, in order: J gene, D gene, clone size, V gene, CDR3 protein, CDR3 DNA. A D gene is named only where the DNA matches it firmly. Not every row has a clone size; where given, it reads once, few, many or a size class.

TRBJ2-7,-,once,TRBV9,CASSPRGVPSYEQYF,TGTGCCAGCAGCCCCCGCGGGGTTCCGTCCTACGAGCAGTACTTC
TRBJ2-2,TRBD2,-,TRBV2,CASIGTSGKNTGELFF,TGTGCCAGCATAGGGACTAGCGGGAAGAACACCGGGGAGCTGTTTTTT
TRBJ2-2,TRBD2,-,TRBV28,CASSSQREAHTGELFF,TGTGCCAGCAGTTCACAGCGGGAGGCCCACACCGGGGAGCTGTTTTTT
TRBJ2-7,-,-,TRBV5-6,CASSLGDFDEQYF,TGTGCCAGCAGCTTGGGGGACTTCGACGAGCAGTACTTC
TRBJ2-1,-,-,TRBV27,CASSLPGYNEQFF,TGTGCCAGCAGTTTACCAGGCTACAATGAGCAGTTCTTC
TRBJ2-7,TRBD1,-,TRBV29-1,CSVEDHRGPGQGSTYEQYF,TGCAGCGTTGAAGATCACAGAGGGCCGGGACAGGGGTCAACTTACGAGCAGTACTTC
TRBJ1-5,-,-,TRBV9,CASSAGGGLDQPQHF,TGTGCCAGCAGCGCCGGAGGGGGGTTGGATCAGCCCCAGCATTTT
TRBJ1-2,TRBD1,-,TRBV29-1,CSVDGTGANYGYTF,TGCAGCGTTGACGGGACAGGAGCTAACTATGGCTACACCTTC
TRBJ2-7,-,-,TRBV15,CATSRGVLNYEQYF,TGTGCCACCAGCAGAGGGGTCCTTAATTACGAGCAGTACTTC
TRBJ1-2,TRBD1,few,TRBV29-1,CSVFGLDRVWGYTF,TGCAGCGTTTTCGGCCTGGACAGGGTCTGGGGCTACACCTTC
TRBJ2-7,-,-,TRBV10-3,CAISEQGGEWEQYF,TGTGCCATCAGTGAGCAGGGGGGCGAGTGGGAGCAGTACTTC
TRBJ1-5,TRBD1,once,TRBV28,CASRPTGASNQPQHF,TGTGCCAGCAGACCTACAGGGGCATCCAATCAGCCCCAGCATTTT
TRBJ1-1,-,-,TRBV7-9,CASSPVVTEAFF,TGTGCCAGCAGCCCAGTGGTTACTGAAGCTTTCTTT
TRBJ2-1,TRBD2,-,TRBV6-5,CASSIGGIEQFF,TGTGCCAGCTCAATCGGGGGGATTGAGCAGTTCTTC
TRBJ2-3,-,-,TRBV4-1,CASSQDYRDTQYF,TGCGCCAGCAGCCAAGATTACAGAGATACGCAGTATTTT
TRBJ1-1,TRBD1,few,TRBV27,CASSDRGHETEAFF,TGTGCCAGCAGTGACAGGGGCCACGAGACTGAAGCTTTCTTT
TRBJ2-4,TRBD1,-,TRBV11-3,CASSSRDSENIQYF,TGTGCCAGCAGCTCCCGGGACAGCGAAAACATTCAGTACTTC
TRBJ1-1,-,-,TRBV19,CASSVMMNTEAFF,TGTGCCAGTAGTGTGATGATGAACACTGAAGCTTTCTTT
TRBJ1-4,-,-,TRBV11-2,CASSLVDEKLFF,TGTGCCAGCAGCTTAGTTGATGAAAAACTGTTTTTT
TRBJ2-5,-,-,TRBV27,CASSLWGTLEETQYF,TGTGCCAGCAGTTTATGGGGTACCCTTGAGGAGACCCAGTACTTC
TRBJ2-7,TRBD1,-,TRBV4-2,CASSMTGGTYEQYF,TGTGCCAGCAGCATGACAGGGGGTACCTACGAGCAGTACTTC
TRBJ2-3,TRBD2,-,TRBV29-1,CSVEPRLAGITDTQYF,TGCAGCGTTGAACCTCGCTTAGCGGGGATCACAGATACGCAGTATTTT